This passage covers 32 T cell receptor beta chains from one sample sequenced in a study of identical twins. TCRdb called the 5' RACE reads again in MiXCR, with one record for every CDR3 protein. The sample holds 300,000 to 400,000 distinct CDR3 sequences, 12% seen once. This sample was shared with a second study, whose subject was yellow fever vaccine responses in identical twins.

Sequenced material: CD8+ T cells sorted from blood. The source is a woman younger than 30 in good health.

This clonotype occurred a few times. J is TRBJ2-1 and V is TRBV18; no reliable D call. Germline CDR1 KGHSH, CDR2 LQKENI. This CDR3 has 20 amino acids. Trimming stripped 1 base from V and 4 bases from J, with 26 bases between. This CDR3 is CASSPLRAQHTSLVYNEQFF. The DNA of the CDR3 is TGTGCCAGCTCACCACTACGAGCGCAACATACCTCCCTAGTATACAATGAGCAGTTCTTC.

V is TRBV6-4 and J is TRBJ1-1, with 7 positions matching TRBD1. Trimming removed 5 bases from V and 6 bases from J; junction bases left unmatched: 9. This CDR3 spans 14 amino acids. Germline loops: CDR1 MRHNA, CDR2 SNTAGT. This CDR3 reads CASSHDRAIAEAFF. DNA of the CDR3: TGTGCCAGCAGTCACGACAGGGCGATCGCTGAAGCTTTCTTT.

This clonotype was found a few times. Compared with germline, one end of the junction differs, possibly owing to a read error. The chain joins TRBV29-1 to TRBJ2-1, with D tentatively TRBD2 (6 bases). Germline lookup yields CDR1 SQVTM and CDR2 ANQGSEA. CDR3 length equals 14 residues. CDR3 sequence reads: CSVEAGSTYNEQFF. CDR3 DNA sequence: TGCAGCGTAGAAGCGGGTTCCACCTACAATGAGCAGTTCTTC.

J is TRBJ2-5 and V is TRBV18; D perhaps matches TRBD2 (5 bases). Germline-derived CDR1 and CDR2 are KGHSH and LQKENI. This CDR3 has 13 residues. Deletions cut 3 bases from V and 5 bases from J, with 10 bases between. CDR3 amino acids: CASSPSEWETQYF. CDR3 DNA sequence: TGTGCCAGCTCACCTAGCGAGTGGGAGACCCAGTACTTC.

The CDR3 loop is CASSGNGYRGSAEAFF. The CDR3, as DNA: TGTGCCAGCAGTGGAAATGGATACAGGGGAAGCGCTGAAGCTTTCTTT. The chain employs TRBV25-1 and TRBJ1-1; 7 positions match TRBD1. The CDR3 is made up of 16 amino acids. The germline V gene encodes CDR1 MGHDK and CDR2 SYGVNS. The V segment lost 4 bases and the J segment 6 bases; nucleotides outside the gene matches: 14.

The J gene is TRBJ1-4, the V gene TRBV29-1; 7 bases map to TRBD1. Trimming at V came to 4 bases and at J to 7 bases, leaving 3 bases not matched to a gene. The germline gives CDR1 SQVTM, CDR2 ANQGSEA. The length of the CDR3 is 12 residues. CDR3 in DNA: TGCAGCGTTGGCCGGGACAGTGAAAAACTGTTTTTT. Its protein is CSVGRDSEKLFF.

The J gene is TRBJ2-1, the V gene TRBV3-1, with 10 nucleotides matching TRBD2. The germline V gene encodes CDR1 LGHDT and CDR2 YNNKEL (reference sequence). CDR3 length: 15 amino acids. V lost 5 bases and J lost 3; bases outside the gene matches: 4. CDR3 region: CASSYGLAVYNEQFF. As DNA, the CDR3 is TGTGCCAGCAGCTACGGACTAGCGGTCTACAATGAGCAGTTCTTC.

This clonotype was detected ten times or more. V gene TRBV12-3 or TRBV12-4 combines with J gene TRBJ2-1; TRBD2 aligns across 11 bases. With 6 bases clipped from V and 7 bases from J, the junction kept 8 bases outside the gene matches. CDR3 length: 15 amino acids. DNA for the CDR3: TGTGCCAGCAGCCCACTAGCGGGAGATCGGAATGAGCAGTTCTTC. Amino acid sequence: CASSPLAGDRNEQFF.

CDR3 sequence (DNA): TGCGCCAGCAGCGCAACTGACAGGGGCTTAGGCTATGGCTACACCTTC. Its protein product is CASSATDRGLGYGYTF. The rearrangement links TRBV5-1 to TRBJ1-2; 8 bases are a match to TRBD1. CDR1 and CDR2 (germline): SGHRS, YFSETQ. The CDR3 has 16 residues. V shed 4 bases, J shed 4 bases, and the junction held 12 bases outside the gene matches.

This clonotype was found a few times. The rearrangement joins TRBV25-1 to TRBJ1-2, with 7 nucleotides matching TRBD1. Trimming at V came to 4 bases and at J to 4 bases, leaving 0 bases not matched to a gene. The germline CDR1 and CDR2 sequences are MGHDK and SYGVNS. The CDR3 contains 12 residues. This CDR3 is CASSAGGYGYTF. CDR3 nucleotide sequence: TGTGCCAGCAGTGCAGGGGGCTATGGCTACACCTTC.

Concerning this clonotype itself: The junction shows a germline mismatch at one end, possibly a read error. The CDR3: CASSETSSGPLNF. Written as DNA, the CDR3 is TGTGCCAGCAGTGAAACGTCTAGCGGGCCCCTGAACTTC. The chain employs TRBV6-4 and TRBJ2-5; 8 nucleotides align to TRBD2. This CDR3 contains 13 residues. Per the germline V gene, CDR1 is MRHNA and CDR2 is SNTAGT.

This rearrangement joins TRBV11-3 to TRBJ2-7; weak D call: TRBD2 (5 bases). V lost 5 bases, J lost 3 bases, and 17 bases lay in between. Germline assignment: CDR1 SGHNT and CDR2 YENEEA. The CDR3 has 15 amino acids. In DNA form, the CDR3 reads TGTGCCAGCAGCCCCGGACCTCAGGCGGGCTACGAGCAGTACTTC. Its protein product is CASSPGPQAGYEQYF.

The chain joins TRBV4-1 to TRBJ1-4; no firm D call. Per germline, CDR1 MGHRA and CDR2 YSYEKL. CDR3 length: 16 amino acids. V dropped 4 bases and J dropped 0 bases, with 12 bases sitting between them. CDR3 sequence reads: CASSPSGSPTNEKLFF. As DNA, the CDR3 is TGCGCCAGCAGCCCCAGTGGCAGCCCAACTAATGAAAAACTGTTTTTT.

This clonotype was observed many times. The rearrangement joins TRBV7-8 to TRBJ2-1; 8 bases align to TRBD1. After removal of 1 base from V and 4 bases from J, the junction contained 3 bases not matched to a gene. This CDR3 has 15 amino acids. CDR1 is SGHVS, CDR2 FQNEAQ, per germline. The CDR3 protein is CASSLGTGNYNEQFF. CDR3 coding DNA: TGTGCCAGCAGCTTAGGGACAGGGAATTACAATGAGCAGTTCTTC. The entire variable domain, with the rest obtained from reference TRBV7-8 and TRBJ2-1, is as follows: GAGVSQSPRYKVAKRGQDVALRCDPISGHVSLFWYQQALGQGPEFLTYFQNEAQLDKSGLPSDRFFAERPEGSVSTLKIQRTQQEDSAVYLCASSLGTGNYNEQFFGPGTRLTVL.

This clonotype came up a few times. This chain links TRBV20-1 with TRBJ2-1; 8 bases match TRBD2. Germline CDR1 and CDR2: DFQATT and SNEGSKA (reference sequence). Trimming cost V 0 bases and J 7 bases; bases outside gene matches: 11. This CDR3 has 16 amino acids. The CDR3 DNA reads TGCAGTGCTAGAGATCGACTAGCGACGGATCAAAATGAGCAGTTCTTC. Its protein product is CSARDRLATDQNEQFF.

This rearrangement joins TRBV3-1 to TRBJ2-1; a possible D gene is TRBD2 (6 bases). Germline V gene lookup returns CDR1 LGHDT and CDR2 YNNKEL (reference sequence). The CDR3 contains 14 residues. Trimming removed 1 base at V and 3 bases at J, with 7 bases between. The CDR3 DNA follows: TGTGCCAGCAGCCAAGCGGAGGGCTACAATGAGCAGTTCTTC. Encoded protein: CASSQAEGYNEQFF.

The DNA for the CDR3 is TGTGCCAGCAGTGAATCGTGGTCAGCGTTTGAGCAGTTCTTC. Its protein product is CASSESWSAFEQFF. The rearrangement joins TRBV2 to TRBJ2-1; no definite D call. Trimming left V 2 bases short and J 9 bases short, with 14 bases between. Germline-derived CDR1 and CDR2 are SNHLY and FYNNEI. The CDR3 runs to 14 residues. The whole variable domain, remainder taken from reference TRBV2 and TRBJ2-1, is EPEVTQTPSHQVTQMGQEVILRCVPISNHLYFYWYRQILGQKVEFLVSFYNNEISEKSEIFDDQFSVERPDGSNFTLKIRSTKLEDSAMYFCASSESWSAFEQFFGPGTRLTVL.

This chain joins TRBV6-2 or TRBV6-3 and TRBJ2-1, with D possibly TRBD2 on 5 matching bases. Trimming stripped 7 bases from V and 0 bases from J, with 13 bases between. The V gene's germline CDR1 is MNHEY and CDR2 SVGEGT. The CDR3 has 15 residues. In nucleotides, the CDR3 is TGTGCCAGCACGATAGACGGACTCTCCTACAATGAGCAGTTCTTC. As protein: CASTIDGLSYNEQFF.

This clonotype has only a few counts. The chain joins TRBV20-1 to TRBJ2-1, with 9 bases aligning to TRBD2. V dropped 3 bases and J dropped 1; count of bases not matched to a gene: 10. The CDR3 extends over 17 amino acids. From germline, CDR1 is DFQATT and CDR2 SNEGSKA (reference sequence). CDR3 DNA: TGCAGTGCTAGGGACAACACGGCGGGAGGGTCCTACAATGAGCAGTTCTTC. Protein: CSARDNTAGGSYNEQFF.

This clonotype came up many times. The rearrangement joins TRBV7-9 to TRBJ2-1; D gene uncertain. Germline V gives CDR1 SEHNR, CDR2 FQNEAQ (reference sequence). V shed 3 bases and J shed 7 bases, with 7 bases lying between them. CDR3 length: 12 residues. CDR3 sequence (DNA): TGTGCCAGCAGCTTGACATGGAATGAGCAGTTCTTC. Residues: CASSLTWNEQFF.

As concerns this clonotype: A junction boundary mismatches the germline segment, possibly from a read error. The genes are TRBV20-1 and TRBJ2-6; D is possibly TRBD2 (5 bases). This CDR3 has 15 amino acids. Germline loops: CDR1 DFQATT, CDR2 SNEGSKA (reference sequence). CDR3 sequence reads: CCARERYSGANVLTF. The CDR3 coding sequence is TGCTGTGCTAGGGAGAGATACTCTGGGGCCAACGTCCTGACTTTC.

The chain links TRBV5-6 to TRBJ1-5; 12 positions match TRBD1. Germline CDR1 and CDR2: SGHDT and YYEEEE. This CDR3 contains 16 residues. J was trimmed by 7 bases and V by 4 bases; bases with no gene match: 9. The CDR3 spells CASSSAGTGGRQPQHF. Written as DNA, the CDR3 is TGTGCCAGCAGCAGCGCCGGGACAGGGGGCCGCCAGCCCCAGCATTTT. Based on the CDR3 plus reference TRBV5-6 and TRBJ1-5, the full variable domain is DAGVTQSPTHLIKTRGQQVTLRCSPKSGHDTVSWYQQALGQGPQFIFQYYEEEERQRGNFPDRFSGHQFPNYSSELNVNALLLGDSALYLCASSSAGTGGRQPQHFGDGTRLSIL.

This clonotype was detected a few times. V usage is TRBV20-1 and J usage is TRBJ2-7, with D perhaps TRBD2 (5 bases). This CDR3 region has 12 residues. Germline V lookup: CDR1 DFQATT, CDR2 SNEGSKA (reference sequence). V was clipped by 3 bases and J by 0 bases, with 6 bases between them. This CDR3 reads CSARGSSYEQYF. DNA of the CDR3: TGCAGTGCTAGGGGGAGCTCCTACGAGCAGTACTTC.

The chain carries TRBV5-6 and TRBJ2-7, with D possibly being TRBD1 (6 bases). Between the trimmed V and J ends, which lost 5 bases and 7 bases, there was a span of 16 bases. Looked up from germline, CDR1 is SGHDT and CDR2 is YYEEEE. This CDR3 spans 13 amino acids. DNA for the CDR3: TGTGCCAGCAGTAACAGGGCCCGCTGGGAGCAGTACTTC. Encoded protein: CASSNRARWEQYF.

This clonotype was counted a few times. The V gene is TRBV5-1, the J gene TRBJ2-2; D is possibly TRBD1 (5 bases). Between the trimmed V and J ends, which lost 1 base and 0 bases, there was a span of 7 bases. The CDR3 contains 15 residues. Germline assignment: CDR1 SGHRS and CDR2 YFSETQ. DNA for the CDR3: TGCGCCAGCAGCTTGAAGGGGCCGAACACCGGGGAGCTGTTTTTT. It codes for CASSLKGPNTGELFF.

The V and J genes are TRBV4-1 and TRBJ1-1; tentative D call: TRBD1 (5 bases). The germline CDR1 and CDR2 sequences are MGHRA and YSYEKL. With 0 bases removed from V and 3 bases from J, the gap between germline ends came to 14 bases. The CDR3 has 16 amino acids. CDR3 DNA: TGCGCCAGCAGCCAAGATGGGGTACGGGGGTACACTGAAGCTTTCTTT. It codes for CASSQDGVRGYTEAFF.

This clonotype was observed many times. The CDR3 DNA reads as TGCGCCAGCAGCCAAGTTTCAGGGGAGGAGGAGACCCAGTACTTC. Protein: CASSQVSGEEETQYF. The rearrangement links TRBV4-1 to TRBJ2-5; tentatively, D is TRBD1 or TRBD2 (6 bases each). Per the germline V gene, CDR1 is MGHRA and CDR2 is YSYEKL. V was clipped by 1 base and J by 5 bases, with 14 bases between them. The CDR3 runs to 15 residues.

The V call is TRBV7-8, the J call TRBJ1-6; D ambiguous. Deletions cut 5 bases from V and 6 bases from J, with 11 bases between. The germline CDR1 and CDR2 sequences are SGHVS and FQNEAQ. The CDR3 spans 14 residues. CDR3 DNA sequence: TGTGCCAGCAGCCAAACCGGGCTTAATTCACCCCTCCACTTT. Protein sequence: CASSQTGLNSPLHF.

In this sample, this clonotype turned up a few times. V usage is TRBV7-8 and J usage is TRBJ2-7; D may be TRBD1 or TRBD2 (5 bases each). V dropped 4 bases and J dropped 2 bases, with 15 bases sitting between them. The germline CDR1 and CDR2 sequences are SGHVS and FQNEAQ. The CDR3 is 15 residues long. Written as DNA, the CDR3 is TGTGCCAGCAGCTCGGATCCGGGACCGACCTACGAGCAGTACGTC. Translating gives CASSSDPGPTYEQYV.

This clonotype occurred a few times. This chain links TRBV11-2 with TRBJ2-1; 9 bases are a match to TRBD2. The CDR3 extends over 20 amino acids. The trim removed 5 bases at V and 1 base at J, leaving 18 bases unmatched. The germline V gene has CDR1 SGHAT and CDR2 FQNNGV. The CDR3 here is CASSLVAGGRPQDSYNEQFF. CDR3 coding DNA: TGTGCCAGCAGCCTCGTCGCGGGAGGGCGGCCCCAAGATTCCTACAATGAGCAGTTCTTC.

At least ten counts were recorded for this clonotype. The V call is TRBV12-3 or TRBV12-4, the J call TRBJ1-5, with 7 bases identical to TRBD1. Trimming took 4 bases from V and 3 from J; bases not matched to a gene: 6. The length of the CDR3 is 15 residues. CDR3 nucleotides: TGTGCCAGCAGTTCCAGGGGGTGGAACAATCAGCCCCAGCATTTT. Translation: CASSSRGWNNQPQHF.

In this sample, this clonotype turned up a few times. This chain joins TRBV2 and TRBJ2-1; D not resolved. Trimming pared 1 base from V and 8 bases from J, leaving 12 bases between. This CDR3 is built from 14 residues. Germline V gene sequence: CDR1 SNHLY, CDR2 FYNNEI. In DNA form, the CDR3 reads TGTGCCAGCAGTGAAGGATTTATCAAAGATGAGCAGTTCTTC. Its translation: CASSEGFIKDEQFF.